The next 27 T cell receptor beta chains were all read from a single sample in a study of CD8+CD57+ T cells in acquired aplastic anemia. Investigators profiled TCR beta VDJ and CDR3 from genomic DNA template. TCRdb used MiXCR to reprocess the reads, holding one entry per CDR3 protein. The data contain some 200,000 distinct CDR3 sequences, approximately 35% of them singletons. Sequencing used sorted CD4+, CD8+, or CD8+CD57+ T cells (not recorded which) from PBMCs. These receptors were collected from a human donor in good health, serving as a control.

The chain links TRBV7-4 to TRBJ1-2; D is unclear. Per germline, CDR1 SGHVT and CDR2 SQSDAQ. Trimming removed 1 base from V and 4 bases from J, with 7 bases in between. CDR3 length equals 13 residues. The CDR3 DNA sequence: TGTGCCAGCAGCTTAGGAGGGCCCTATGGCTACACCTTC. Translating it yields CASSLGGPYGYTF.

The V gene is TRBV6-1, the J gene TRBJ1-1; the match to TRBD1 covers 7 bases. Germline lookup yields CDR1 MNHNS and CDR2 SASEGT. There are 14 residues in the CDR3. The junction had 8 bases not matched to a gene; V was cut back by 8 bases and J by 2 bases. The CDR3 region is CASADRVGNTEAFF. CDR3 DNA: TGTGCCAGCGCCGACAGGGTAGGAAACACTGAAGCTTTCTTT.

This clonotype was seen ten or more times. This chain uses TRBV2 with TRBJ1-6; D possibly corresponds to TRBD1 (6 bases). Trimming removed 4 bases at V and 8 bases at J, with 15 bases between. CDR1 and CDR2 (germline): SNHLY, FYNNEI. The length of the CDR3 is 15 residues. CDR3 nucleotide sequence: TGTGCCAGCAGTGGAGGGACAACACGAGATTCACCCCTCCACTTT. Its protein product is CASSGGTTRDSPLHF.

The chain combines TRBV20-1 with TRBJ2-1; 11 nucleotides line up with TRBD2. The junction had 6 bases not matched to a gene; V was cut back by 4 bases and J by 4 bases. CDR3 length: 15 residues. Per the germline V gene, CDR1 is DFQATT and CDR2 is SNEGSKA (reference sequence). CDR3: CSATAASGGYNEQFF. CDR3 nucleotide sequence: TGCAGTGCTACGGCCGCTAGCGGGGGGTACAATGAGCAGTTCTTC.

In this sample, this clonotype turned up a few times. V and J are TRBV20-1 and TRBJ2-1, with TRBD2 matching over 8 bases. V gave up 3 bases and J gave up 4 bases; unmatched junction bases: 5. This CDR3 region has 14 residues. CDR1 DFQATT and CDR2 SNEGSKA come from the germline V gene (reference sequence). Here the CDR3 reads CSASWSGGYNEQFF. CDR3 DNA: TGCAGTGCTAGTTGGTCGGGGGGGTACAATGAGCAGTTCTTC.

The chain joins TRBV20-1 to TRBJ2-5; TRBD2 aligns across 9 bases. This CDR3 region has 15 residues. Germline loops: CDR1 DFQATT, CDR2 SNEGSKA (reference sequence). After removal of 0 bases from V and 6 bases from J, the junction contained 8 bases not matched to a gene. DNA for the CDR3: TGCAGTGCTAGAGATAGGGCTAGCGGGATTAAGACCCAGTACTTC. The encoded protein is CSARDRASGIKTQYF.

This clonotype was seen a few times. The chain recombines TRBV7-2 with TRBJ1-3; the D is unclear. The length of the CDR3 is 15 residues. Per the germline V gene, CDR1 is SGHTA and CDR2 is FQGNSA. V was cut by 4 bases and J by 0 bases, with 10 bases left in between. This CDR3 reads CASSSGPNSGNTIYF. CDR3 bases: TGTGCCAGCAGCTCGGGCCCTAACTCTGGAAACACCATATATTTT.

This clonotype occurred many times. The V call is TRBV20-1, the J call TRBJ2-3; D gene ambiguous. Trimming stripped 1 base from V and 2 bases from J, with 7 bases between. CDR3 length: 13 amino acids. CDR1 DFQATT and CDR2 SNEGSKA come from the germline V gene (reference sequence). The CDR3 DNA follows: TGCAGTGCTAGAGGACCATACACAGATACGCAGTATTTT. Amino acid sequence: CSARGPYTDTQYF.

This clonotype was found many times. The DNA of the CDR3 is TGCGCCAGCAAGTGTTTTGAAGAGACCCAGTACTTC. Translation: CASKCFEETQYF. The rearrangement joins TRBV10-1 to TRBJ2-5; no firm D call. Germline V gives CDR1 WNHNN, CDR2 SYGVQD (reference sequence). Trimming shortened V by 7 bases and J by 3 bases, and 9 bases separated the two germline ends. This CDR3 is built from 12 residues.

This clonotype was seen at least ten times. The rearrangement links TRBV7-2 to TRBJ2-3; D is undetermined. V was trimmed by 4 bases and J by 3 bases, leaving 11 bases between them. The CDR3 totals 14 residues. Germline V lookup: CDR1 SGHTA, CDR2 FQGNSA. The CDR3 loop reads CASSSPKGTDTQYF. CDR3 bases: TGTGCCAGCAGCTCTCCGAAAGGGACAGATACGCAGTATTTT.

In its sample, this clonotype was seen many times. This chain links TRBV7-2 with TRBJ2-7, with D possibly TRBD2 on 6 matching bases. Deletions cut 5 bases from V and 0 bases from J, with 14 bases between. The CDR3 length is 15 residues. CDR1 and CDR2 from the germline V gene are SGHTA and FQGNSA. This CDR3 is CASSTLTSSSYEQYF. The CDR3 DNA is TGTGCCAGCAGCACCCTGACTAGTAGCTCCTACGAGCAGTACTTC.

Ten or more counts support this clonotype. This chain links TRBV11-2 with TRBJ2-7; D not resolved. The CDR3 loop spans 15 amino acids. The V gene lost 5 bases and the J gene lost 1 base, with 15 bases spanning the gap. Per germline, CDR1 SGHAT and CDR2 FQNNGV. CDR3 DNA sequence: TGTGCCAGCAGCCCCCTCCGATTAAGGTCCTACGAGCAGTACTTC. Protein product: CASSPLRLRSYEQYF.

This clonotype was detected many times. The rearrangement uses TRBV7-3 and TRBJ2-1, with 10 bases aligning to TRBD2. CDR1 and CDR2 (germline): SGHTA, FQGTGA. Trimming cost V 1 base and J 10 bases; bases outside gene matches: 13. The CDR3 loop spans 17 amino acids. This CDR3 is CASSLRTSGPIQWEQFF. CDR3 in DNA: TGTGCCAGCAGCTTAAGGACTAGCGGACCCATACAATGGGAGCAGTTCTTC.

This rearrangement joins TRBV20-1 to TRBJ2-7, with D possibly TRBD2 on 6 matching bases. The CDR3 sequence is 14 residues long. Germline loops: CDR1 DFQATT, CDR2 SNEGSKA (reference sequence). With 3 bases removed from V and 1 base from J, the gap between germline ends came to 13 bases. The CDR3 region is CSARIGGRSYEQYF. CDR3 sequence (DNA): TGCAGTGCTAGGATCGGGGGTAGGTCCTACGAGCAGTACTTC.

This chain uses TRBV4-1 with TRBJ1-5; D gene ambiguous. Germline V gene sequence: CDR1 MGHRA, CDR2 YSYEKL. CDR3 length equals 18 residues. V lost 1 base and J 1 base, leaving 17 bases between the germline ends. The CDR3 sequence is CASSQGVGWQSSNQPQHF. In DNA, the CDR3 is TGCGCCAGCAGCCAAGGTGTAGGGTGGCAGTCGAGCAATCAGCCCCAGCATTTT.

This clonotype was counted ten times or more. The J gene is TRBJ2-5, the V gene TRBV7-6, with TRBD1 as a possible D gene (5 bases). CDR1 is SGHVS, CDR2 FNYEAQ, per germline. This CDR3 has 14 residues. The V end lost 2 bases, the J end lost 1 base, and 8 bases lay between the germline ends. Here the CDR3 DNA reads TGTGCCAGCAGCTTACAGGGAAGCCAAGAGACCCAGTACTTC. It is translated as CASSLQGSQETQYF.

This sequence joins TRBV6-1 and TRBJ2-1; TRBD1 aligns across 7 bases. Germline lookup yields CDR1 MNHNS and CDR2 SASEGT. This CDR3 has 14 amino acids. The trim removed 8 bases at V and 9 bases at J, leaving 13 bases unmatched. CDR3 in DNA: TGTGCCAGCTCACCAGGGACAGAACGGATTGAGCAGTTCTTC. As protein: CASSPGTERIEQFF.

This clonotype has just a few counts. The chain joins TRBV2 to TRBJ2-7; TRBD1 matches 7 bases. J lost 2 bases, V lost 6 bases, and 10 bases had no gene match. This CDR3 has 15 residues. The germline V gene has CDR1 SNHLY and CDR2 FYNNEI. The CDR3, as DNA: TGTGCCAGCAGCCAAGTGGGACAGCTAACCTACGAGCAGTACTTC. This gives the protein CASSQVGQLTYEQYF.

J is TRBJ1-2 and V is TRBV4-1; the match to TRBD1 covers 12 bases. The CDR3 consists of 15 residues. CDR1 is MGHRA, CDR2 YSYEKL, per germline. Trimming took 4 bases from V and 7 from J; bases not matched to a gene: 7. This CDR3 reads CASSRDRGRVVGYTF. The CDR3 nucleotides read TGCGCCAGCAGCCGGGACAGGGGGCGCGTCGTTGGCTACACCTTC.

Many counts were recorded for this clonotype. The rearrangement joins TRBV24-1 to TRBJ2-1, with a weak D call TRBD1 (6 bases). V gave up 3 bases and J gave up 12 bases, with 14 bases separating them. The CDR3 has 13 residues. Germline CDR1 reads KGHDR; CDR2 reads SFDVKD. CDR3 bases: TGTGCCACCAGTGATATTACGGTAGGGGGGCAGTTCTTC. Its protein is CATSDITVGGQFF.

This clonotype was seen repeatedly, ten times or more. J is TRBJ1-4 and V is TRBV20-1; unclear D gene. Trimming removed 5 bases from V and 8 bases from J, with 6 bases in between. Per germline, CDR1 DFQATT and CDR2 SNEGSKA (reference sequence). The CDR3 runs to 10 residues. DNA for the CDR3: TGCAGTGCTGAAAACGAAAAACTGTTTTTT. It is translated as CSAENEKLFF.

This clonotype was counted many times. The V gene is TRBV29-1, the J gene TRBJ2-3; D remains ambiguous. There are 11 residues in the CDR3. Germline V lookup: CDR1 SQVTM, CDR2 ANQGSEA. Trimming removed 4 bases at V and 4 bases at J, with 6 bases between. For the CDR3, the DNA is TGCAGCGTTGTAAGAGCAGATACGCAGTATTTT. Its protein is CSVVRADTQYF.

In this sample, this clonotype turned up many times. The chain is built from TRBV15 and TRBJ2-3, with a possible D match to TRBD1 (5 bases). V was cut by 7 bases and J by 1 base, with 15 bases left in between. The CDR3 is made up of 15 amino acids. Per germline, CDR1 LNHNV and CDR2 YYDKDF (reference sequence). In nucleotides, the CDR3 is TGTGCCACCACCCCGGGCCCGACAGGCACAGATACGCAGTATTTT. Its protein is CATTPGPTGTDTQYF.

Many counts were recorded for this clonotype. The chain is built from TRBV12-3 or TRBV12-4 and TRBJ2-7; D may correspond to TRBD1 or TRBD2 (5 bases each). V lost 5 bases and J 3 bases, leaving 11 bases between the germline ends. CDR3 size: 13 residues. The CDR3 protein is CASSGGRVYEQYF. The CDR3 DNA reads TGTGCCAGCAGTGGGGGACGGGTCTACGAGCAGTACTTC.

This clonotype showed up many times. The chain employs TRBV7-2 and TRBJ1-1, with D tentatively TRBD1 (6 bases). Per germline, CDR1 SGHTA and CDR2 FQGNSA. Trimming took 1 base from V and 11 from J, leaving 20 bases between them. The length of the CDR3 is 15 residues. The chain's CDR3 is CASSLGSWTAGDAFF. In DNA, the CDR3 is TGTGCCAGCAGCTTAGGCTCATGGACAGCGGGGGATGCTTTCTTT.

This clonotype was detected a few times. The chain recombines TRBV30 with TRBJ1-6; D is unclear. V lost 5 bases, J lost 10 bases, and 12 bases lay in between. This CDR3 is built from 12 residues. Germline-derived CDR1 and CDR2 are GTSNPN and SVGIG (reference sequence). The chain's CDR3 is CAWGRAESPLHF. Here the CDR3 DNA reads TGTGCCTGGGGGAGGGCAGAATCACCCCTCCACTTT.

The chain links TRBV19 to TRBJ1-1; 7 bases map to TRBD1. CDR1 and CDR2 (germline): LNHDA, SQIVND (reference sequence). V shed 6 bases and J 7 bases; nucleotides not matched to a gene: 8. The length of the CDR3 is 13 residues. CDR3 loop: CASRPTGLSEAFF. In DNA, the CDR3 is TGTGCCAGTAGACCGACAGGGCTGAGTGAAGCTTTCTTT.